This T cell receptor beta chain is from a study of T cell responses to AZD1222 COVID-19 vaccine. Study-wide findings and caveats: Females outnumbered males among donors, who were mostly white British; clonal diversity was possibly underestimated. Repertoires were sampled only after the peak T cell response.

The protocol was immunoSEQ multiplex PCR, while the TCRdb copy is restricted to in-frame clones and leaves out a portion. The sample has 130,000 or so clones, about 93% seen once; the top ten hold about 0.86%. In regard to this clone: The antigen remains unidentified.

Germline-derived CDR1 and CDR2 are LNHDA and SQIVND (reference sequence). This CDR3 spans 13 amino acids. V lost 1 base, J lost 4 bases, and 7 bases lay in between. The sequence came from an adult in good health. The chain carries TRBV19 and TRBJ1-2, with a tentative D call TRBD1 (5 bases). This specimen was peripheral blood, taken on day 0 of AZD1222 vaccination. The CDR3 sequence is CASSIVGGYGYTF. CDR3 in DNA: TGTGCCAGTAGTATAGTTGGGGGCTATGGCTACACCTTC.